This TCR beta chain was documented in a study of T cell responses to AZD1222 COVID-19 vaccine. The germline CDR1 and CDR2 sequences are MGHRA and YSYEKL. V lost 1 base and J lost 2, with 8 bases in between. The CDR3 totals 14 residues. The repertoire was sequenced with immunoSEQ multiplex PCR; TCRdb's copy has only in-frame clones and lacks some. Among 130,000 or so clones listed, approximately 90% were seen once. The sequenced sample was peripheral blood, obtained 28 days after the second AZD1222 dose. This TCR was sampled from an adult who received the AZD1222 COVID-19 vaccine. This chain connects TRBV4-1 to TRBJ2-5, with a tentative D call TRBD2 (5 bases). CDR3 residues: CASSQGGPQETQYF. DNA for the CDR3: TGCGCCAGCAGCCAAGGCGGGCCACAAGAGACCCAGTACTTC.